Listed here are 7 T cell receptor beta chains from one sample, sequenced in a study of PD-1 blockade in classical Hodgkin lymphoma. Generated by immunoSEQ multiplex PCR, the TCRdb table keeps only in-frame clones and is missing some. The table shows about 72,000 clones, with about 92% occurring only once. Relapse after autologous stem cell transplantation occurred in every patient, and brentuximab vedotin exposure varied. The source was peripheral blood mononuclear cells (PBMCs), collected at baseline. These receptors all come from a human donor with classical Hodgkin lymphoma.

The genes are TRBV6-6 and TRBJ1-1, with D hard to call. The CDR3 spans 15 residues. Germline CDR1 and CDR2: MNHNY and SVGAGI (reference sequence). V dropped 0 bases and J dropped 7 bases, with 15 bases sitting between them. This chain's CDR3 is CASSYSPTADIEAFF. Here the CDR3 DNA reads TGTGCCAGCAGTTACTCCCCAACAGCCGATATTGAAGCTTTCTTT.

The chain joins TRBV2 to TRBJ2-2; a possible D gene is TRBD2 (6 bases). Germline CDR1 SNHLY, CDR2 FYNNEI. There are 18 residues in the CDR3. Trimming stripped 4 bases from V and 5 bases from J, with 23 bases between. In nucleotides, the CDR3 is TGTGCCAGCAGTGGCCTTGGGCGGCGGGACTTCGCAACCGGGGAGCTGTTTTTT. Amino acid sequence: CASSGLGRRDFATGELFF. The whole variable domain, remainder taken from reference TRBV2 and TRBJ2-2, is EPEVTQTPSHQVTQMGQEVILRCVPISNHLYFYWYRQILGQKVEFLVSFYNNEISEKSEIFDDQFSVERPDGSNFTLKIRSTKLEDSAMYFCASSGLGRRDFATGELFFGEGSRLTVL.

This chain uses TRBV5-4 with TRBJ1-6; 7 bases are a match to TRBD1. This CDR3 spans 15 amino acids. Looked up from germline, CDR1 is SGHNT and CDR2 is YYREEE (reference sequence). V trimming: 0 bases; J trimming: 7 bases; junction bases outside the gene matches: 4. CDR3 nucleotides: TGTGCCAGCAGCTTGGTGGGACAGCTCAATTCACCCCTCCACTTT. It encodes CASSLVGQLNSPLHF. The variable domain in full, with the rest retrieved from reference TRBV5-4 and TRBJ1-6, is ETGVTQSPTHLIKTRGQQVTLRCSSQSGHNTVSWYQQALGQGPQFIFQYYREEENGRGNFPPRFSGLQFPNYSSELNVNALELDDSALYLCASSLVGQLNSPLHFGNGTRLTVT.

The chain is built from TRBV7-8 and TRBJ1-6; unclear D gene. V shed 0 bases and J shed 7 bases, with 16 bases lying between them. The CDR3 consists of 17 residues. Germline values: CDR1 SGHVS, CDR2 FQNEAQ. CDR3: CASSLAARQTTNSPLHF. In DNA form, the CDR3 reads TGTGCCAGCAGCTTAGCGGCTCGGCAGACAACCAATTCACCCCTCCACTTT.

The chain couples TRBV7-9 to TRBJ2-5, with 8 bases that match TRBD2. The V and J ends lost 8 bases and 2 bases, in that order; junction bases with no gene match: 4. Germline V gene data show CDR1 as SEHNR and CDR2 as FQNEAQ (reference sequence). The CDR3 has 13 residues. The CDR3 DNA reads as TGTGCCAGCCTCGGGGGGGCACAAGAGACCCAGTACTTC. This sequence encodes CASLGGAQETQYF.

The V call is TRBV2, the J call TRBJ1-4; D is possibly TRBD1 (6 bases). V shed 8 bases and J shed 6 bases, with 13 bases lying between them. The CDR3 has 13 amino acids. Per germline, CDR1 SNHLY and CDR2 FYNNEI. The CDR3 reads CASAQGRDEKLFF. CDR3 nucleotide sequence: TGTGCCAGCGCCCAGGGGAGGGATGAAAAACTGTTTTTT.

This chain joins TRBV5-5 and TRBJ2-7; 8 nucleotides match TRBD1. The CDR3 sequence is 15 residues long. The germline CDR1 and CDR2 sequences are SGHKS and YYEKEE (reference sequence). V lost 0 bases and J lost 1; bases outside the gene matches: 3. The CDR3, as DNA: TGTGCCAGCAGCTTGGTGGGGGACAGGTCCTACGAGCAGTACTTC. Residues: CASSLVGDRSYEQYF.